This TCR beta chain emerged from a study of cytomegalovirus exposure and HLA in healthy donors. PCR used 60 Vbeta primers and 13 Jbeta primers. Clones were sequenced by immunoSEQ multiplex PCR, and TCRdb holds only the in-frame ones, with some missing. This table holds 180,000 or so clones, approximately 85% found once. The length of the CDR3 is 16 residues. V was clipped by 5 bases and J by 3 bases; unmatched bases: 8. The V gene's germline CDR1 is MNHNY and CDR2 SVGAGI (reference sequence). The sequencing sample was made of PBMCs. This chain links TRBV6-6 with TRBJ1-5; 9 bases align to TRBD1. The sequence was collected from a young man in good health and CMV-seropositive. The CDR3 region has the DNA TGTGCCAGCAGTCCCGGACAGGGGTGGGTCAATCAGCCCCAGCATTTT. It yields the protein CASSPGQGWVNQPQHF.